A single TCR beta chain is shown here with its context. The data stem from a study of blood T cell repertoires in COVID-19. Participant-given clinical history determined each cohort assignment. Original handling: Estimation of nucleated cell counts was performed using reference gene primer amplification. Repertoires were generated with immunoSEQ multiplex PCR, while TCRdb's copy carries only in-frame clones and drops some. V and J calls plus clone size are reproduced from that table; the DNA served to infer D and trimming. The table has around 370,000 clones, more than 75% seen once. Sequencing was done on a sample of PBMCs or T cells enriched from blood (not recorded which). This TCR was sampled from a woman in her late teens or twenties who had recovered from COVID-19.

The CDR3 coding sequence is TGTGCCAGCAGTCTCTCTGGGGCCAACGTCCTGACTTTC. Its translation: CASSLSGANVLTF. The chain couples TRBV14 to TRBJ2-6; D is unclear. The germline V and J ends were trimmed by 6 bases and 0 bases, with 3 bases remaining between them. Germline lookup yields CDR1 SGHDN and CDR2 FVKESK. This CDR3 region has 13 residues. The full variable domain, in which reference TRBV14 and TRBJ2-6 provide the parts outside the CDR3, is EAGVTQFPSHSVIEKGQTVTLRCDPISGHDNLYWYRRVMGKEIKFLLHFVKESKQDESGMPNNRFLAERTGGTYSTLKVQPAELEDSGVYFCASSLSGANVLTFGAGSRLTVL.